A selection of T cell receptor beta chains follows, all from one sample in a study of a mutant IDH1 vaccine in newly diagnosed glioma. Their antigens remain unidentified. TCRdb's table, derived via immunoSEQ multiplex PCR, lists solely in-frame clones and lacks some. The data hold about 60,000 clones, with over 70% observed a single time. The material sequenced was PBMCs, taken from a glioma patient whose treatment included an IDH1 peptide vaccine. The receptors were gathered from a man aged 18 to 30 with glioma. CDR3s include the opening cysteine and the closing phenylalanine or tryptophan.

>TRBV6-5|TRBJ2-7
CASSYGILSSYEQYF
>TRBV6-6|TRBJ1-1
CASSPGQDRTEAFF
>TRBV19|TRBJ1-2
CASTAGYGYTF
>TRBV5-4|TRBJ2-1
CASSLGGYNEQFF
>TRBV11-1|TRBJ2-2
CASSLARTAGELFF
>TRBV30|TRBJ1-6
CAWIHPRAMRGSPLHF
>TRBV12-5|TRBJ2-2
CASGRQNGELFF
>TRBV7-2|TRBJ1-5
CASSERGTESQPQHF
>TRBV2|TRBJ2-7
CASSDQLSEQYF
>TRBV30|TRBJ2-7
CAWSYPLAPYYEQYF
>TRBV2|TRBJ1-2
CASSIMGQGGYTF
>TRBV19|TRBJ2-6
CAVGGSGANVLTF
>TRBV11-1|TRBJ2-2
CASSLTGGPAGELFF
>TRBV5-4|TRBJ1-4
CASSLEQGPEEKLFF
>TRBV30|TRBJ2-7
CAWSVDLAGWAYEQYF
>TRBV5-5|TRBJ2-3
CASSLQGGDTQYF
>TRBV19|TRBJ1-1
CASSIGRRQGTEAFF
>TRBV7-6|TRBJ1-1
CASSLQGGPEAFF
>TRBV28|TRBJ2-1
CASSFISPGGRVEQFF
>TRBV7-9|TRBJ2-3
CASRRTGTTSTDTQYF
>TRBV7-3|TRBJ2-7
CASSFQGDRGTKYF
>TRBV14|TRBJ1-1
CASSPRSRMNTEAFF
>TRBV6-1|TRBJ1-5
CASSERIVRQGNQPQHF
>TRBV14|TRBJ1-6
CASRTFGPLHF
>TRBV6-1|TRBJ1-5
CASSWDSLNQPQHF
>TRBV4-2|TRBJ2-7
CASSQEFGDRTYEQYF
>TRBV19|TRBJ1-1
CASSYLQGGPEAFF
>TRBV7-2|TRBJ2-1
CASSLLRDRAINEQFF
>TRBV30|TRBJ2-2
CAWSVRDRVNTGELFF
>TRBV7-2|TRBJ1-1
CASSLGILGANTEAFF
>TRBV6-5|TRBJ1-2
CASRRHRGLDGYTF
>TRBV7-2|TRBJ1-3
CASSAHGFLSGNTIYF
>TRBV2|TRBJ2-1
CAGTGGRSYNEQFF
>TRBV7-3|TRBJ2-5
CASSLSPQETQYF
>TRBV6-6|TRBJ2-1
CASSIGWGYHNEQFF
>TRBV18|TRBJ1-3
CASSFQGQGNTIYF
>TRBV27|TRBJ2-3
CASSQRTGAISKYSTDTQYF
>TRBV28|TRBJ1-5
CASRPRTASNQPQHF
>TRBV18|TRBJ1-1
CASSPPGRTEAFF
>TRBV5-5|TRBJ1-5
CASSKQEYQPQHF
>TRBV2|TRBJ1-2
CASIRRGVNYGYTF
>TRBV25-1|TRBJ2-7
CASSEILGYEQYF
>TRBV4-2|TRBJ2-1
CASSQDLRTEQFF
>TRBV5-4|TRBJ2-5
CASSLPATQETQYF
>TRBV6-5|TRBJ1-2
CASSRGQAGRNGYTF
>TRBV30|TRBJ1-6
CAWSVRRSSYNSPLHF